The 14 T cell receptor beta chains below were found in one sample sequenced in a study of radiotherapy plus CTLA-4 blockade in lung cancer. The table came from immunoSEQ multiplex PCR; TCRdb's copy has only in-frame clones and leaves some out. Of 50,000 or so clones listed, approximately 79% are singletons. The specimen comprised peripheral blood, sampled from a patient treated with radiotherapy plus ipilimumab. The receptors shown here come from a human donor with non-small cell lung cancer who had stable disease on radiotherapy plus ipilimumab.

The chain links TRBV29-1 to TRBJ1-1, with 8 nucleotides matching TRBD1. Germline-derived CDR1 and CDR2 are SQVTM and ANQGSEA. The CDR3 runs 14 residues. V lost 4 bases and J lost 1; bases outside the gene matches: 5. For the CDR3, the DNA is TGCAGCGTTGTTGGGGACAGGCCGAACACTGAAGCTTTCTTT. Its protein product is CSVVGDRPNTEAFF.

The gene calls are TRBV5-6 and TRBJ1-2; D call uncertain. CDR1 and CDR2 (germline): SGHDT, YYEEEE. Trimming stripped 1 base from V and 3 bases from J, with 10 bases between. This CDR3 has 14 amino acids. The CDR3 DNA sequence: TGTGCCAGCAGCTTGCCAGACCTCGACTATGGCTACACCTTC. It codes for CASSLPDLDYGYTF.

J is TRBJ2-7 and V is TRBV30, with 9 nucleotides matching TRBD1. Germline trimming cut 3 bases from V and 1 base from J; bases unmatched to any gene: 7. The germline CDR1 and CDR2 sequences are GTSNPN and SVGIG (reference sequence). The CDR3 covers 15 residues. CDR3 region: CAWRTGQGFSYEQYF. CDR3 nucleotides: TGTGCCTGGAGGACGGGACAGGGTTTTTCCTACGAGCAGTACTTC.

This clone was picked up a small number of times. The gene calls are TRBV25-1 and TRBJ2-6, with D possibly being TRBD1 (6 bases). V lost 4 bases and J 0 bases, leaving 7 bases between the germline ends. Germline CDR1 and CDR2: MGHDK and SYGVNS. There are 15 residues in the CDR3. CDR3 DNA: TGTGCCAGCAGTGTCAGGGGCTCTGGGGCCAACGTCCTGACTTTC. Residues: CASSVRGSGANVLTF.

The chain recombines TRBV7-3 with TRBJ1-1; 8 bases line up with TRBD1. V was clipped by 5 bases and J by 4 bases; unmatched bases: 9. The CDR3 runs 15 residues. CDR1 is SGHTA, CDR2 FQGTGA, per germline. CDR3 DNA sequence: TGTGCCAGCAGCCCCAATGCAGGGGGCATCACTGAAGCTTTCTTT. It codes for CASSPNAGGITEAFF. Supplemented by reference TRBV7-3 and TRBJ1-1, the full variable domain reads GAGVSQTPSNKVTEKGKYVELRCDPISGHTALYWYRQSLGQGPEFLIYFQGTGAADDSGLPNDRFFAVRPEGSVSTLKIQRTERGDSAVYLCASSPNAGGITEAFFGQGTRLTVV.

This sequence joins TRBV7-6 and TRBJ2-2, with TRBD2 matching over 11 bases. The germline V gene encodes CDR1 SGHVS and CDR2 FNYEAQ. Losses at the gene ends were 5 bases for V and 6 bases for J; bases not matched to a gene: 5. This CDR3 is built from 15 residues. The CDR3 sequence is CASSLTSGGPGELFF. The CDR3 DNA follows: TGTGCCAGCAGCCTAACTAGCGGGGGACCCGGGGAGCTGTTTTTT.

The gene calls are TRBV6-5 and TRBJ1-2, with 10 bases aligning to TRBD1. Looked up from germline, CDR1 is MNHEY and CDR2 is SVGAGI. V dropped 6 bases and J dropped 7; count of bases not matched to a gene: 5. The CDR3 runs 13 residues. In nucleotides, the CDR3 is TGTGCCAGCAGCCGACAGGGGGCATTTGGCTACACCTTC. It is translated as CASSRQGAFGYTF.

This clone has a handful of counts. The chain combines TRBV5-4 with TRBJ1-1; no reliable D call. The CDR3 consists of 14 residues. The germline V gene encodes CDR1 SGHNT and CDR2 YYREEE (reference sequence). Trimming shortened V by 5 bases and J by 7 bases, and 18 bases separated the two germline ends. CDR3 residues: CASRVYGMGNEAFF. DNA of the CDR3: TGTGCCAGCAGGGTTTATGGGATGGGGAATGAAGCTTTCTTT.

The chain uses TRBV13 and TRBJ1-2; TRBD1 is a possible D gene (6 bases). Germline V gives CDR1 PRHDT, CDR2 FYEKMQ (reference sequence). Trimming removed 5 bases from V and 8 bases from J, with 15 bases in between. There are 13 residues in the CDR3. CDR3 sequence (DNA): TGTGCCAGCAGCAACAGGGAGGTTTGGGGCTACACCTTC. It specifies CASSNREVWGYTF.

The V call is TRBV7-9, the J call TRBJ1-1; 7 bases agree with TRBD1. Trimming at V came to 5 bases and at J to 0 bases, leaving 9 bases not matched to a gene. The CDR3 totals 16 residues. The germline gives CDR1 SEHNR, CDR2 FQNEAQ (reference sequence). In DNA form, the CDR3 reads TGTGCCAGCAGCCTCACTCCGGGACAGATGAACACTGAAGCTTTCTTT. Translating it yields CASSLTPGQMNTEAFF. Based on the CDR3 plus reference TRBV7-9 and TRBJ1-1, the full variable domain is DTGVSQNPRHKITKRGQNVTFRCDPISEHNRLYWYRQTLGQGPEFLTYFQNEAQLEKSRLLSDRFSAERPKGSFSTLEIQRTEQGDSAMYLCASSLTPGQMNTEAFFGQGTRLTVV.

The J gene is TRBJ1-2, the V gene TRBV6-1, with D perhaps matching TRBD1 (6 bases). The length of the CDR3 is 14 residues. V lost 1 base to trimming and J lost 8 bases, with 14 bases between them. Germline assignment: CDR1 MNHNS and CDR2 SASEGT. The CDR3 loop is CASSEVPGEGGYTF. In DNA form, the CDR3 reads TGTGCCAGCAGTGAAGTCCCAGGGGAGGGGGGCTACACCTTC.

The sample holds a few counts of this clone. The rearrangement links TRBV5-4 to TRBJ1-6; no reliable D call. The CDR3 runs 16 residues. Germline loops: CDR1 SGHNT, CDR2 YYREEE (reference sequence). V lost 4 bases to trimming and J lost 2 bases, with 13 bases between them. The CDR3 coding sequence is TGTGCCAGCAGCGTGGGCGGACGGACCTATAATTCACCCCTCCACTTT. Its translation is CASSVGGRTYNSPLHF.

This clone was detected only a few times. The V call is TRBV10-3, the J call TRBJ2-3; 8 nucleotides agree with TRBD2. The J segment lost 7 bases and the V segment lost 10 bases, leaving 16 bases of the junction unmatched. There are 15 residues in the CDR3. Germline-derived CDR1 and CDR2 are ENHRY and SYGVKD. CDR3 DNA sequence: TGTGCCACCACCCATGGCGGGGGGAGAAGGAATACGCAGTATTTT. It is translated as CATTHGGGRRNTQYF.

This rearrangement joins TRBV19 to TRBJ2-7; D unresolved. Germline CDR1 is LNHDA and CDR2 is SQIVND (reference sequence). Trimming took off 1 base at V and 3 bases at J, with 10 bases between the two ends. The CDR3 totals 14 residues. The CDR3: CASSIGGTNYEQYF. In DNA form, the CDR3 reads TGTGCCAGTAGTATAGGAGGCACGAACTACGAGCAGTACTTC. Combining the CDR3 with reference TRBV19 and TRBJ2-7 gives the whole variable domain DGGITQSPKYLFRKEGQNVTLSCEQNLNHDAMYWYRQDPGQGLRLIYYSQIVNDFQKGDIAEGYSVSREKKESFPLTVTSAQKNPTAFYLCASSIGGTNYEQYFGPGTRLTVT.